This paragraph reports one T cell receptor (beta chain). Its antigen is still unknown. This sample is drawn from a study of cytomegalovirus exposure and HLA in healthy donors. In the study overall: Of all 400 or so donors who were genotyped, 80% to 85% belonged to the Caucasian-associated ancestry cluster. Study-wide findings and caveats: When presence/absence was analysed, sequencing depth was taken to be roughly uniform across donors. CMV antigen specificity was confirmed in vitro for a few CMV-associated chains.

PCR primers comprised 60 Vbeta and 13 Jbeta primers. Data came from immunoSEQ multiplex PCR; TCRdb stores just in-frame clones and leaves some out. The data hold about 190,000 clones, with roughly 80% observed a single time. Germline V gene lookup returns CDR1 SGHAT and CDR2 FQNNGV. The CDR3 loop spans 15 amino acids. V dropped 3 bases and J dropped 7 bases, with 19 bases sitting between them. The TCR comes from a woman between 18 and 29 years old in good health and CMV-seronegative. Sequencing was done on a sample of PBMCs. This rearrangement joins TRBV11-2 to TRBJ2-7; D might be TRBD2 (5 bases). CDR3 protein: CASSFSIRGDREQYF. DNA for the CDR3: TGTGCCAGCAGCTTCAGCATCCGGGGAGATAGGGAGCAGTACTTC.